This T cell receptor beta chain was obtained from a study of chemoradiotherapy in HPV16-positive cancers. This CDR3 is 14 amino acids long. CDR1 is SGHDN, CDR2 FVKESK, per germline. J was trimmed by 6 bases and V by 4 bases; bases with no gene match: 7. General observations from the study: In HPV16-positive patients, HPV-responsive T-cell expansion tracked better recurrence-free survival.

Data came from immunoSEQ multiplex PCR; TCRdb stores just in-frame clones and leaves some out. Here the sample spans tens of thousands of clones, about 88% being singletons. This clone was picked up a small number of times. What it binds is not known. The chain employs TRBV14 and TRBJ2-3; the match to TRBD1 covers 7 bases. The TCR comes from a human donor with HPV-associated anogenital cancer. The specimen was blood, collected from a patient who underwent chemoradiotherapy. CDR3 coding DNA: TGTGCCAGCAGCCCGAAGGGGGCGGGTGATACGCAGTATTTT. It codes for CASSPKGAGDTQYF.